What follows are 12 T cell receptor beta chains derived from one specimen sequenced in a study of T cell responses to AZD1222 COVID-19 vaccine. Assay: immunoSEQ multiplex PCR; the TCRdb copy retains only in-frame clones and omits some. The sample has about 110,000 clones; about nine tenths are singletons. Specimen: peripheral blood, collected 28 days after the second AZD1222 dose. The receptors come from an adult who received the AZD1222 COVID-19 vaccine.

The CDR3 DNA is TGCAGCGTTGCCCGCGGGGGGATCGATGAGCAGTTCTTC. Residues: CSVARGGIDEQFF. The J gene is TRBJ2-1, the V gene TRBV29-1, with TRBD2 matching 8 bases. V was pared by 4 bases and J by 8 bases, with 7 bases of the junction left unmatched. The CDR3 length is 13 residues. The V gene's germline CDR1 is SQVTM and CDR2 ANQGSEA.

In this sample, this clone turned up once. The chain joins TRBV5-1 to TRBJ1-3; a weak D match, TRBD1 (5 bases). Germline V lookup: CDR1 SGHRS, CDR2 YFSETQ. With 4 bases removed from V and 0 bases from J, the gap between germline ends came to 11 bases. CDR3 length: 15 residues. CDR3 protein: CASSPGRNSGNTIYF. CDR3 sequence (DNA): TGCGCCAGCAGCCCGGGACGGAACTCTGGAAACACCATATATTTT.

This clone was detected once. The V call is TRBV28, the J call TRBJ2-2; 9 bases align to TRBD1. CDR1 MDHEN and CDR2 SYDVKM come from the germline V gene. This CDR3 region has 16 residues. V shed 2 bases and J 2 bases; nucleotides not matched to a gene: 3. The CDR3 nucleotides are TGTGCCAGCAGTTTAGGGGGACAGGGTAACACCGGGGAGCTGTTTTTT. Protein: CASSLGGQGNTGELFF.

The chain combines TRBV18 with TRBJ2-7, with TRBD2 matching 7 bases. The junction had 4 bases not matched to a gene; V was cut back by 2 bases and J by 3 bases. This CDR3 has 14 amino acids. Germline V lookup: CDR1 KGHSH, CDR2 LQKENI. The CDR3: CASSPSGEYYEQYF. DNA for the CDR3: TGTGCCAGCTCACCAAGCGGGGAGTACTACGAGCAGTACTTC. Together with reference TRBV18 and TRBJ2-7, the CDR3 gives the full variable domain: NAGVMQNPRHLVRRRGQEARLRCSPMKGHSHVYWYRQLPEEGLKFMVYLQKENIIDESGMPKERFSAEFPKEGPSILRIQQVVRGDSAAYFCASSPSGEYYEQYFGPGTRLTVT.

This clone was seen just once. V gene TRBV18 combines with J gene TRBJ1-6; TRBD1 agrees at 7 bases. Per germline, CDR1 KGHSH and CDR2 LQKENI. V lost 5 bases to trimming and J lost 0 bases; unmatched junction nucleotides: 4. The CDR3 is 16 amino acids. The CDR3 sequence: CASSYRGSSYNSPLHF. CDR3 DNA: TGTGCCAGCTCATACAGGGGAAGCTCCTATAATTCACCCCTCCACTTT.

The rearrangement uses TRBV13 and TRBJ1-5, with TRBD1 identical over 11 bases. Germline CDR1 reads PRHDT; CDR2 reads FYEKMQ (reference sequence). The junction had 7 bases not matched to a gene; V was cut back by 0 bases and J by 6 bases. The CDR3 runs to 17 residues. The CDR3 nucleotides are TGTGCCAGCAGCTTAGGCCTGGACAGGGGGCGGGGTCAGCCCCAGCATTTT. Amino acids: CASSLGLDRGRGQPQHF.

This sequence joins TRBV7-2 and TRBJ2-7; D call uncertain. CDR3 length equals 16 residues. Trimming shortened V by 0 bases and J by 0 bases, and 12 bases separated the two germline ends. CDR1 and CDR2 (germline): SGHTA, FQGNSA. The CDR3 loop is CASSLAGIPPSYEQYF. The CDR3 coding sequence is TGTGCCAGCAGCTTAGCAGGGATCCCTCCCTCCTACGAGCAGTACTTC. Full variable domain (rest looked up from reference TRBV7-2 and TRBJ2-7): GAGVSQSPSNKVTEKGKDVELRCDPISGHTALYWYRQSLGQGLEFLIYFQGNSAPDKSGLPSDRFSAERTGGSVSTLTIQRTQQEDSAVYLCASSLAGIPPSYEQYFGPGTRLTVT.

V and J are TRBV5-6 and TRBJ1-2, with unresolved D. The CDR3 consists of 15 residues. V shed 0 bases and J shed 0 bases, with 9 bases lying between them. Germline V gene lookup returns CDR1 SGHDT and CDR2 YYEEEE. CDR3 loop: CASSLGRFANYGYTF. The CDR3 region has the DNA TGTGCCAGCAGCTTGGGGCGGTTTGCTAACTATGGCTACACCTTC.

The chain combines TRBV20-1 with TRBJ2-7; tentatively, D is TRBD2 (6 bases). The CDR3 covers 10 residues. With 4 bases removed from V and 9 bases from J, the gap between germline ends came to 10 bases. CDR1 and CDR2 (germline): DFQATT, SNEGSKA (reference sequence). The CDR3, as DNA: TGCAGTGCTACGGAGGGGAGGCAGTACTTC. Translation: CSATEGRQYF.

This clone was observed a handful of times. Other DNA variants within this sample encode the same CDR3. V gene TRBV4-3 combines with J gene TRBJ2-6, with D tentatively TRBD2 (6 bases). CDR1 is LGHNA, CDR2 YSLEER, per germline. V lost 0 bases and J lost 4, with 10 bases in between. This CDR3 contains 16 residues. As DNA, the CDR3 is TGCGCCAGCAGCCAAGATGCGGGGTCGGGGGCCAACGTCCTGACTTTC. Translated, it gives CASSQDAGSGANVLTF.

The chain links TRBV7-9 to TRBJ2-3; D unresolved. The germline V gene has CDR1 SEHNR and CDR2 FQNEAQ (reference sequence). V was trimmed by 3 bases and J by 7 bases, leaving 8 bases between them. This CDR3 contains 12 residues. The CDR3 region is CASSLDRNTQYF. As DNA, the CDR3 is TGTGCCAGCAGCTTGGACCGAAATACGCAGTATTTT.

The chain carries TRBV14 and TRBJ2-7; 10 bases fit TRBD1. Germline V gives CDR1 SGHDN, CDR2 FVKESK. This CDR3 comprises 14 residues. Trimming removed 4 bases from V and 2 bases from J; junction bases left unmatched: 2. The CDR3 reads CASSRGTGAYEQYF. In DNA, the CDR3 is TGTGCCAGCAGCCGAGGGACAGGGGCCTACGAGCAGTACTTC.